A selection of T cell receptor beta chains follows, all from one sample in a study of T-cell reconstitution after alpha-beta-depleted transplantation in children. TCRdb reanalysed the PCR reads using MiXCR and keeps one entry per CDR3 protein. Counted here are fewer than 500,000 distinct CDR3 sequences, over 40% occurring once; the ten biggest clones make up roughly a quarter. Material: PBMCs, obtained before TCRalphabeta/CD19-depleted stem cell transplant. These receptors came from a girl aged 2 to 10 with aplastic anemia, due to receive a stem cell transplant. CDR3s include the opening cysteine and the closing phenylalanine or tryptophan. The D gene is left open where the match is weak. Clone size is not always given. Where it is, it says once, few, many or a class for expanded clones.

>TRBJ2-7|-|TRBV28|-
TGTGCCAGCAGTTTCCGGCCATCACGATACGAGCAGTACTTC
CASSFRPSRYEQYF
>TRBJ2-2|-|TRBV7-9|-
TGTGCCAGCAGCCAGACCCGAGGCGGGGAGCTGTTTTTT
CASSQTRGGELFF
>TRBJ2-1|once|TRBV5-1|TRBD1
TGCGCCAGCAGCGCAGGGGGAACGAATGAGCAGTTCTTC
CASSAGGTNEQFF
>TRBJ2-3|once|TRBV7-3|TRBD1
TGTGCCAGCAGCTCGCAGGGGGTTCAAGATACGCAGTATTTT
CASSSQGVQDTQYF
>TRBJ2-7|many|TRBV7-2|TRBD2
TGTGCCAGCAGCTTATATGCGGGAGCCTACGAGCAGTACTTC
CASSLYAGAYEQYF
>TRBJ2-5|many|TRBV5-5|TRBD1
TGTGCCAGCAGCTTTGACAGGGGGAGAGAGACCCAGTACTTC
CASSFDRGRETQYF
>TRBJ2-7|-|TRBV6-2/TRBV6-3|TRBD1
TGTGCCAGCAGCTACTCAGGGGGATCGGCCTCCTACGAGCAGTACTTC
CASSYSGGSASYEQYF
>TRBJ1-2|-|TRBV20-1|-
TGCAGCGCCGGGACACCTAACTATGGCTACACCTTC
CSAGTPNYGYTF
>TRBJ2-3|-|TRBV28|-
TGTGCCAGCAGCCAAGATTTGAAGACAGATACGCAGTATTTT
CASSQDLKTDTQYF
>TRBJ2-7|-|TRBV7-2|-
TGTGCCAGCAGCTCCCGAGCCCCCGGGACCGCGACCTACGAGCAGTACTTC
CASSSRAPGTATYEQYF
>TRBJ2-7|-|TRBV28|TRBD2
TGTGCCAGCAGTTTAGGGACTAGCGCCGTCTACGAGCAGTACTTC
CASSLGTSAVYEQYF
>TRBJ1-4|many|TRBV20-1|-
TGCAGTGCTAGACTATTTGCAACTAATGAAAAACTGTTTTTT
CSARLFATNEKLFF
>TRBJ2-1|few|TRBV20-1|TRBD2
TGCAGTGCAACGGGAGGGGGATATGAGCAGTTCTTC
CSATGGGYEQFF
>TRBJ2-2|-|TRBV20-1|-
TGCAGTGCCATTAAAGTGGAGAACACCGGGGAGCTGTTTTTT
CSAIKVENTGELFF
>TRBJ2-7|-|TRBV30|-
TGTGCCTGGCTGGGGCAGGGAAGGGGCGAGCAGTACTTC
CAWLGQGRGEQYF
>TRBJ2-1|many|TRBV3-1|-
TGTGCCAGCAGCCAAGATTACCGACCCACTCACAATGAGCAGTTCTTC
CASSQDYRPTHNEQFF
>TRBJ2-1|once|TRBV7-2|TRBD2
TGTGCCAGCAGCTTAGAGGCTAGCGGGGTATATATCTTC
CASSLEASGVYIF
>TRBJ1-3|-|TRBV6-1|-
TGTGCCAGCAGTCAGAAGGACATGCGAAACACCATATATTTT
CASSQKDMRNTIYF
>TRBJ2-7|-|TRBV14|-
TGTGCCAGCAGCCAGAGGCGCGGGTGGGGGCAGTACTTC
CASSQRRGWGQYF
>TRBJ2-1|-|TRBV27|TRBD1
TGTGCCAGCAGCCTGGGGACAGCGGTGGGCAATGAGCAGTTCTTC
CASSLGTAVGNEQFF
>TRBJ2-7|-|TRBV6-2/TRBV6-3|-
TGTGCCAGCATTCTACGCGGGGGCCCGGGCGAGCAGTACTTC
CASILRGGPGEQYF
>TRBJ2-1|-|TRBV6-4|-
TGTGCCAGCAGTGACAAAGACTCAAATGAGCAGTTCTTC
CASSDKDSNEQFF
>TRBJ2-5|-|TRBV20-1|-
TGCAGTGCGTTACGACGGAACCAAGAGACCCAGTACTTC
CSALRRNQETQYF
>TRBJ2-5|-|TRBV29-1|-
TGCAGCGTTGGGGGATGGGAGACCCAGTACTTC
CSVGGWETQYF
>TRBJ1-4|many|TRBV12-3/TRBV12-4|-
TGTGCCAGCAGTTTGGACGTCCCGGGTGAAAAACTGTTTTTT
CASSLDVPGEKLFF
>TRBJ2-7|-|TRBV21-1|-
TGTGCCAGCAGCAAAATGGGCGGGGTTCCAGGCTACGAGCAGTACTTC
CASSKMGGVPGYEQYF
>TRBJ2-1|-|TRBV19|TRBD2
TGTGCCAGTAGTATGGCCCAGCGGGGCTACAATGAGCAGTTCTTC
CASSMAQRGYNEQFF
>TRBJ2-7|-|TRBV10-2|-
TGCGCCAGCAGTGATCCCGGGGCAGGGATTGGGCGCGGGTACTTC
CASSDPGAGIGRGYF
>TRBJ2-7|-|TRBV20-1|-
TGCAGTGCTAGAGCCCCTCCCGGGGGTAGCTCCTACGAGCAGTACTTC
CSARAPPGGSSYEQYF
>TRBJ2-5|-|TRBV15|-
TGTGCCACCAGCAGTGGACTTCAAGAGACCCAGTACTTC
CATSSGLQETQYF
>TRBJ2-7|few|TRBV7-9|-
TGTGCCAGCAGCTTATCTGAGGGAGGCTACGAGCAGTACTTC
CASSLSEGGYEQYF
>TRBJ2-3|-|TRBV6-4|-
TGTGCCAGCAGTGACTCGTGGAGTAGTACGCAGTATTTT
CASSDSWSSTQYF
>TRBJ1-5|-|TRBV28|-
TGTGCCAGCAGCGCTGACGAAGCTCAGCCCCAGCATTTT
CASSADEAQPQHF
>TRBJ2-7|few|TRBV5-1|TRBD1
TGCGCCAGCAGCCACAGGGGGCCCTCCTACGAGCAGTACTTC
CASSHRGPSYEQYF
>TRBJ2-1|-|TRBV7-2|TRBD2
TGTGCCAGCAGCCCCGAAGGGGCGGGAGGCAATGAGCAGTTCTTC
CASSPEGAGGNEQFF
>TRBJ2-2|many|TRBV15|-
TGTGCCACCAGCAGAGATTTACAGGCTGGCGGGGAGCTGTTTTTT
CATSRDLQAGGELFF
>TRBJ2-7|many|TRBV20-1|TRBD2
TGCAGTGCTAGAGGGCAAGCGGGGGCCTACGAGCAGTACTTC
CSARGQAGAYEQYF
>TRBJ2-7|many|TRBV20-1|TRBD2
TGCAGTGCTAGGGAAGCGGGAGGGCTTTCCTACGAGCAGTACTTC
CSAREAGGLSYEQYF
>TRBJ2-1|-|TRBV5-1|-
TGCGCCAGCAGCTTGGCCGATGGGGGGGAGCAGTTCTTC
CASSLADGGEQFF
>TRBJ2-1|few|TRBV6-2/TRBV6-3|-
TGTGCCAGCAGTTATCCCAGACCGAGTGGCAATGAGCAGTTCTTC
CASSYPRPSGNEQFF
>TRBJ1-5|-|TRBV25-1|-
TGTGCCAGCCCCGTGAACCATATCAATCAGCCCCAGCATTTT
CASPVNHINQPQHF
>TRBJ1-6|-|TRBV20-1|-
TGCAGTGCTCGACGGGGACGTGAGGGCTCCTATAATTCACCCCTCCACTTT
CSARRGREGSYNSPLHF